This entry features one TCR beta chain sequence. This CDR3 is 15 amino acids long. Looked up from germline, CDR1 is ENHRY and CDR2 is SYGVKD. V shed 6 bases and J shed 4 bases, with 18 bases lying between them. Measured with immunoSEQ multiplex PCR; TCRdb has only the in-frame clones, and not every one. The table has about 82,000 clones, about 91% seen once; the top ten hold about 2.5%. These data originate in a study of OX40 agonist ivuxolimab in advanced cancers. This chain connects TRBV10-3 to TRBJ2-5; D is unresolved. The clonotype comes from an adult with an advanced solid tumor such as melanoma, head and neck, liver or kidney cancer. This specimen consisted of CD4+ or CD8+ T cells sorted from blood, obtained in a trial of the OX40 agonist ivuxolimab. The CDR3 reads CAIRLIEVPGETQYF. In DNA, the CDR3 is TGTGCCATCAGGCTTATAGAGGTTCCCGGAGAGACCCAGTACTTC.